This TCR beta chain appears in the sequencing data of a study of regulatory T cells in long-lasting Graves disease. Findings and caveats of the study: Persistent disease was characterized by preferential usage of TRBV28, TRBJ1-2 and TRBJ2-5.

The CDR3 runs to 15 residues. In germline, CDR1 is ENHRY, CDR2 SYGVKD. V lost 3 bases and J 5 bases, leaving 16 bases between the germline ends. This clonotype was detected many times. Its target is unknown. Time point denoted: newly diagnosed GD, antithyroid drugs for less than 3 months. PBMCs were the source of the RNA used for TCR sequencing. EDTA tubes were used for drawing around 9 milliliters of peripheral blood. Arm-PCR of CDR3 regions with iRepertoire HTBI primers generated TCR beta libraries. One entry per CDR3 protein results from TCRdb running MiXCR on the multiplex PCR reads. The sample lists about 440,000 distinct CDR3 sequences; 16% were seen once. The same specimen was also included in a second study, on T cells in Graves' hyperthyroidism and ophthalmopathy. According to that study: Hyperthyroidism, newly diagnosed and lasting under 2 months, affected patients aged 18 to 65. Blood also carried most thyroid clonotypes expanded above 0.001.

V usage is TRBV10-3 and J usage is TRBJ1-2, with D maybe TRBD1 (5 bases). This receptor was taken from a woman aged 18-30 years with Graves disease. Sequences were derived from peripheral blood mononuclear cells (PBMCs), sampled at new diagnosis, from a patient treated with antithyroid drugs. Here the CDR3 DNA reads TGTGCCATCAGTGAATTCGACAGAGGAGTTTATGGCTACACCTTC. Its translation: CAISEFDRGVYGYTF.